One and the same sample provided the 30 T cell receptor beta chains below, sequenced in a study of blood T cell repertoires in COVID-19. Generated by immunoSEQ multiplex PCR, the TCRdb table keeps only in-frame clones and is missing some. The profile shows about 38,000 clones, around 85% of them singletons. Sequenced input: peripheral blood. The source of these receptors is a man aged 50-60 years with active COVID-19.

The genes are TRBV6-2 or TRBV6-3 and TRBJ1-1; possibly TRBD1 for D (5 bases). Germline assignment: CDR1 MNHEY and CDR2 SVGEGT. Trimming removed 6 bases from V and 6 bases from J, with 8 bases in between. The CDR3 extends over 11 amino acids. CDR3 region: CASSWGSEAFF. DNA of the CDR3: TGTGCCAGCAGCTGGGGCTCTGAAGCTTTCTTT.

The J gene is TRBJ2-3, the V gene TRBV7-9, with 9 positions matching TRBD2. In germline, CDR1 is SEHNR, CDR2 FQNEAQ (reference sequence). V lost 2 bases, J lost 4 bases, and 7 bases stayed unmatched. The CDR3 spans 16 residues. Here the CDR3 DNA reads TGTGCCAGCAGCTTACCTCTAGCGGGGCATTCAGATACGCAGTATTTT. Translated, it gives CASSLPLAGHSDTQYF.

This sequence joins TRBV9 and TRBJ1-1; 7 bases align to TRBD1. The V gene end was trimmed by 3 bases and the J gene end by 6 bases; junction bases not matched to a gene: 5. Germline lookup yields CDR1 SGDLS and CDR2 YYNGEE. The CDR3 has 13 amino acids. CDR3 sequence (DNA): TGTGCCAGCAGCGCAGACAGGGCCGCTGAAGCTTTCTTT. Residues: CASSADRAAEAFF. Full variable domain (remainder filled in from reference TRBV9 and TRBJ1-1): DSGVTQTPKHLITATGQRVTLRCSPRSGDLSVYWYQQSLDQGLQFLIQYYNGEERAKGNILERFSAQQFPDLHSELNLSSLELGDSALYFCASSADRAAEAFFGQGTRLTVV.

This chain connects TRBV6-2 or TRBV6-3 to TRBJ2-1; 11 nucleotides agree with TRBD2. There are 14 residues in the CDR3. V lost 5 bases and J lost 9; bases outside the gene matches: 6. Germline loops: CDR1 MNHEY, CDR2 SVGEGT. The CDR3 sequence: CASSVAGGQFEQFF. The CDR3, as DNA: TGTGCCAGCAGTGTAGCGGGGGGGCAATTTGAGCAGTTCTTC.

The chain joins TRBV19 to TRBJ1-3, with D tentatively TRBD1 (5 bases). Trimming pared 6 bases from V and 0 bases from J, leaving 9 bases between. Germline lookup yields CDR1 LNHDA and CDR2 SQIVND (reference sequence). The CDR3 covers 14 residues. DNA for the CDR3: TGTGCCAGTAGGAACAGGCACTCTGGAAACACCATATATTTT. Its protein is CASRNRHSGNTIYF.

The chain links TRBV7-9 to TRBJ1-3; possibly TRBD1 for D (6 bases). CDR3 size: 16 residues. The ends were cut back, 2 bases at V and 2 bases at J, with 13 bases in the middle. CDR1 and CDR2 (germline): SEHNR, FQNEAQ (reference sequence). CDR3 nucleotide sequence: TGTGCCAGCAGCTTAACTGGGGGCATGGCTGGAAACACCATATATTTT. It yields the protein CASSLTGGMAGNTIYF.

This chain uses TRBV11-3 with TRBJ2-2; D remains ambiguous. Looked up from germline, CDR1 is SGHNT and CDR2 is YENEEA. This CDR3 spans 15 amino acids. V lost 1 base, J lost 0 bases, and 6 bases lay in between. The CDR3 DNA is TGTGCCAGCAGCTTAGTCGGAGCGAACACCGGGGAGCTGTTTTTT. This gives the protein CASSLVGANTGELFF. The variable domain in full, with the rest retrieved from reference TRBV11-3 and TRBJ2-2, is EAGVVQSPRYKIIEKKQPVAFWCNPISGHNTLYWYLQNLGQGPELLIRYENEEAVDDSQLPKDRFSAERLKGVDSTLKIQPAELGDSAVYLCASSLVGANTGELFFGEGSRLTVL.

This chain uses TRBV6-2 or TRBV6-3 with TRBJ2-5, with 8 nucleotides matching TRBD2. J gave up 5 bases and V 5 bases, and 13 bases lay outside the gene matches. Germline V gives CDR1 MNHEY, CDR2 SVGEGT. The CDR3 has 16 amino acids. In DNA, the CDR3 is TGTGCCAGCAGTCCCCGGGTGGCGGGGGGTAGTGAGACCCAGTACTTC. Encoded protein: CASSPRVAGGSETQYF.

The V call is TRBV5-1, the J call TRBJ2-1; 7 nucleotides line up with TRBD2. In germline, CDR1 is SGHRS, CDR2 YFSETQ. J gave up 4 bases and V 5 bases, and 6 bases lay outside the gene matches. CDR3 length equals 14 residues. DNA of the CDR3: TGCGCCAGCAGGTCCGGACTAGGGTACAATGAGCAGTTCTTC. This gives the protein CASRSGLGYNEQFF.

The chain has TRBV7-8 and TRBJ2-7; D perhaps matches TRBD1 (5 bases). Germline V gene data show CDR1 as SGHVS and CDR2 as FQNEAQ. Trimming took 1 base from V and 2 from J, leaving 9 bases between them. The CDR3 is 14 residues long. CDR3 residues: CASSLEGRAYEQYF. The CDR3 DNA reads as TGTGCCAGCAGCTTAGAGGGCAGGGCCTACGAGCAGTACTTC.

The chain uses TRBV3-1 (or the pseudogene TRBV3-2) and TRBJ2-2; 8 bases map to TRBD1. V lost 4 bases, J lost 5 bases, and 6 bases stayed unmatched. The length of the CDR3 is 15 residues. Germline V gene lookup returns CDR1 LGHDT and CDR2 YNNKEL (reference sequence). The chain's CDR3 is CASSPGQVKTGELFF. CDR3 nucleotides: TGTGCCAGCAGCCCGGGACAGGTGAAAACCGGGGAGCTGTTTTTT.

V and J are TRBV6-6 and TRBJ2-5; D gene unclear. Germline assignment: CDR1 MNHNY and CDR2 SVGAGI (reference sequence). Trimming took off 5 bases at V and 5 bases at J, with 12 bases between the two ends. CDR3 length: 13 residues. The CDR3 loop reads CASSTPEIETQYF. As DNA, the CDR3 is TGTGCCAGCAGTACCCCAGAAATCGAGACCCAGTACTTC.

V usage is TRBV5-4 and J usage is TRBJ2-1, with 11 bases identical to TRBD1. This CDR3 has 16 amino acids. Germline CDR1 is SGHNT and CDR2 is YYREEE (reference sequence). The J segment lost 3 bases and the V segment lost 6 bases, leaving 8 bases of the junction unmatched. The CDR3 nucleotides read TGTGCCAGCAAGATTGGCGGGACAGGGGGCTACAATGAGCAGTTCTTC. Its translation is CASKIGGTGGYNEQFF.

The J gene is TRBJ1-1, the V gene TRBV6-6; possible D gene TRBD1, 5 bases. This CDR3 has 14 amino acids. V was clipped by 0 bases and J by 10 bases, with 15 bases between them. The germline CDR1 and CDR2 sequences are MNHNY and SVGAGI (reference sequence). For the CDR3, the DNA is TGTGCCAGCAGTTACTCGAGGGAGGGCCAGGGAGCTTTCTTT. It encodes CASSYSREGQGAFF.

This clone is a singleton in its sample. The rearrangement joins TRBV18 to TRBJ2-3; a possible D gene is TRBD2 (6 bases). CDR3 size: 16 residues. CDR1 is KGHSH and CDR2 is LQKENI in the germline V gene. Trimming left V 0 bases short and J 3 bases short, with 13 bases between. The CDR3 DNA follows: TGTGCCAGCTCACCACCGGGTTTTCGGGGGACAGATACGCAGTATTTT. Its protein product is CASSPPGFRGTDTQYF.

This chain connects TRBV10-2 to TRBJ2-1; a possible D gene is TRBD1 (6 bases). Per the germline V gene, CDR1 is WSHSY and CDR2 is SAAADI. V shed 5 bases and J shed 5 bases, with 13 bases lying between them. The CDR3 runs 14 residues. Here the CDR3 reads CASSSAGVHNEQFF. In DNA, the CDR3 is TGCGCCAGCAGTTCGGCAGGGGTCCACAATGAGCAGTTCTTC.

The chain combines TRBV19 with TRBJ1-2, with 11 nucleotides matching TRBD1. CDR3 length equals 13 residues. J was trimmed by 5 bases and V by 7 bases; bases with no gene match: 3. Germline V CDR1 and CDR2: LNHDA, SQIVND (reference sequence). CDR3 region: CASNGQGAYGYTF. The CDR3 DNA reads as TGTGCCAGTAATGGACAGGGGGCGTATGGCTACACCTTC. The complete variable domain, with remaining parts taken from reference TRBV19 and TRBJ1-2, reads DGGITQSPKYLFRKEGQNVTLSCEQNLNHDAMYWYRQDPGQGLRLIYYSQIVNDFQKGDIAEGYSVSREKKESFPLTVTSAQKNPTAFYLCASNGQGAYGYTFGSGTRLTVV.

The genes are TRBV13 and TRBJ1-5; D is ambiguous. CDR1 and CDR2 from the germline V gene are PRHDT and FYEKMQ (reference sequence). The V end lost 5 bases, the J end lost 0 bases, and 5 bases lay between the germline ends. The CDR3 contains 13 residues. CDR3 bases: TGTGCCAGCAGCACCGGTAGCAATCAGCCCCAGCATTTT. Its protein product is CASSTGSNQPQHF.

CDR3: CASSINRGPSNQPQHF. As DNA, the CDR3 is TGTGCCAGTAGTATTAACAGGGGGCCTAGCAATCAGCCCCAGCATTTT. V gene TRBV19 combines with J gene TRBJ1-5; 9 nucleotides agree with TRBD1. The junction had 3 bases not matched to a gene; V was cut back by 3 bases and J by 0 bases. The V gene's germline CDR1 is LNHDA and CDR2 SQIVND (reference sequence). The CDR3 covers 16 residues.

Of note for this clone: A junction boundary mismatches the germline segment, possibly from a read error. CDR3 sequence: CASSSAGTEKNTF. The CDR3 DNA reads as TGTGCCAGCAGCTCGGCGGGGACGGAAAAAAACACATTT. The rearrangement joins TRBV7-9 to TRBJ2-3, with D possibly matching TRBD2 (6 bases). Germline V CDR1 and CDR2: SEHNR, FQNEAQ (reference sequence). The CDR3 length is 13 residues.

V usage is TRBV20-1 and J usage is TRBJ2-7, with TRBD2 identical over 8 bases. The V and J ends lost 3 bases and 1 base, in that order; junction bases with no gene match: 8. The CDR3 spans 15 residues. Germline CDR1 and CDR2: DFQATT and SNEGSKA (reference sequence). CDR3 protein: CSASFPGGGSYEQYF. Written as DNA, the CDR3 is TGCAGTGCTAGTTTCCCTGGCGGGGGGTCCTACGAGCAGTACTTC.

This clone has only one observation. The CDR3 nucleotides read TGTGCCAGCAGCTTTAGCATCTCTGGAAACACCATATATTTT. Residues: CASSFSISGNTIYF. The chain recombines TRBV7-2 with TRBJ1-3; D is unresolved. The CDR3 runs 14 residues. In germline, CDR1 is SGHTA, CDR2 FQGNSA. V was pared by 3 bases and J by 0 bases, with 6 bases between. Looking up the rest from reference TRBV7-2 and TRBJ1-3 gives the full variable domain: GAGVSQSPSNKVTEKGKDVELRCDPISGHTALYWYRQSLGQGLEFLIYFQGNSAPDKSGLPSDRFSAERTGGSVSTLTIQRTQQEDSAVYLCASSFSISGNTIYFGEGSWLTVV.

The chain employs TRBV10-2 and TRBJ2-7; 7 bases map to TRBD1. Trimming removed 0 bases from V and 3 bases from J; junction bases left unmatched: 8. The CDR3 extends over 16 amino acids. CDR1 and CDR2 (germline): WSHSY, SAAADI. CDR3 amino acids: CASSESTGQPFYEQYF. CDR3 nucleotides: TGCGCCAGCAGTGAGTCCACGGGACAGCCCTTCTACGAGCAGTACTTC.

The chain has TRBV7-9 and TRBJ1-1; 10 bases agree with TRBD1. Unmatched junction bases numbered 3, after V lost 4 bases and J lost 1 base. From germline, CDR1 is SEHNR and CDR2 FQNEAQ (reference sequence). This CDR3 region has 15 residues. CDR3 in amino acids: CASSSGQGGNTEAFF. CDR3 coding DNA: TGTGCCAGCAGCTCCGGACAGGGGGGGAACACTGAAGCTTTCTTT.

The chain has TRBV3-1 (or the pseudogene TRBV3-2) and TRBJ2-1, with 11 bases aligning to TRBD2. Trimming removed 4 bases from V and 6 bases from J; junction bases left unmatched: 5. Germline CDR1 LGHDT, CDR2 YNNKEL (reference sequence). The CDR3 has 15 amino acids. The CDR3 region is CASSRPGTSGNEQFF. The CDR3 nucleotides read TGTGCCAGCAGCCGGCCCGGGACTAGCGGCAATGAGCAGTTCTTC.

The chain joins TRBV7-2 to TRBJ2-5; D might be TRBD2 (6 bases). The CDR3 contains 14 residues. Per germline, CDR1 SGHTA and CDR2 FQGNSA. V shed 3 bases and J shed 5 bases, with 13 bases lying between them. Written as DNA, the CDR3 is TGTGCCAGCAGCTTGGGAGGCAGCTGGGAGACCCAGTACTTC. Its translation: CASSLGGSWETQYF.

The chain carries TRBV7-6 and TRBJ2-1, with TRBD2 matching 11 bases. J gave up 7 bases and V 5 bases, and 13 bases lay outside the gene matches. The CDR3 covers 17 residues. Germline CDR1 reads SGHVS; CDR2 reads FNYEAQ. CDR3 coding DNA: TGTGCCAGCAGCGCTCCCCTAGCGGGGGGCGAGGAGAATGAGCAGTTCTTC. It is translated as CASSAPLAGGEENEQFF. Combining the CDR3 with reference TRBV7-6 and TRBJ2-1 gives the whole variable domain GAGVSQSPRYKVTKRGQDVALRCDPISGHVSLYWYRQALGQGPEFLTYFNYEAQQDKSGLPNDRFSAERPEGSISTLTIQRTEQRDSAMYRCASSAPLAGGEENEQFFGPGTRLTVL.

The chain joins TRBV19 to TRBJ2-1, with 8 bases matching TRBD1. The J segment lost 0 bases and the V segment lost 8 bases, leaving 3 bases of the junction unmatched. Germline lookup yields CDR1 LNHDA and CDR2 SQIVND (reference sequence). This CDR3 is 14 amino acids long. The CDR3 nucleotides read TGTGCCAGTCAACAGGGGGGCTCCTACAATGAGCAGTTCTTC. Its protein product is CASQQGGSYNEQFF.

The chain is built from TRBV5-4 and TRBJ1-2; TRBD1 matches at 7 bases. The CDR3 totals 15 residues. Per germline, CDR1 SGHNT and CDR2 YYREEE (reference sequence). Trimming removed 4 bases from V and 2 bases from J; junction bases left unmatched: 8. CDR3 loop: CASSPQGSANYGYTF. The DNA of the CDR3 is TGTGCCAGCAGCCCACAGGGGTCCGCGAACTATGGCTACACCTTC. Based on the CDR3 plus reference TRBV5-4 and TRBJ1-2, the full variable domain is ETGVTQSPTHLIKTRGQQVTLRCSSQSGHNTVSWYQQALGQGPQFIFQYYREEENGRGNFPPRFSGLQFPNYSSELNVNALELDDSALYLCASSPQGSANYGYTFGSGTRLTVV.

In this sample, this clone turned up once. The chain has TRBV7-8 and TRBJ1-4, with D perhaps matching TRBD1 (6 bases). The V end lost 5 bases, the J end lost 0 bases, and 16 bases lay between the germline ends. The CDR3 loop spans 17 amino acids. Germline V lookup: CDR1 SGHVS, CDR2 FQNEAQ. The CDR3 here is CASSPRGSGATNEKLFF. The CDR3 nucleotides read TGTGCCAGCAGCCCGAGGGGGTCAGGGGCAACTAATGAAAAACTGTTTTTT.